This TCR beta chain emerged from a study of OX40 agonist ivuxolimab in advanced cancers. Study context: Prior anti-PD-1, anti-PD-L1 or anti-CTLA-4 therapy was allowed; 30% to 40% had some.

Profiled with immunoSEQ multiplex PCR; TCRdb holds only in-frame clones, not every one. The data show about 99,000 clones, more than 95% seen once. General study points: Relative to CD4+, CD8+ T cells held more expanded clones on average. Both CD4+ and CD8+ T cell populations in blood had undergone clonal expansion by week 6 at 0.1 to 3.0 mg/kg.

Of note for this clone: As yet, its antigen is unknown.

V was pared by 2 bases and J by 5 bases, with 3 bases between. The CDR3 is 11 residues long. Per germline, CDR1 SGHAT and CDR2 FQNNGV. The clonotype originates from an adult with an advanced solid tumor such as melanoma, head and neck, liver or kidney cancer. Sequenced material: CD4+ or CD8+ T cells sorted from blood, taken in a trial of the OX40 agonist ivuxolimab. The genes are TRBV11-2 and TRBJ2-5; D unclear. Here the CDR3 DNA reads TGTGCCAGCAGCTTAATGGAGACCCAGTACTTC. Protein sequence: CASSLMETQYF.